This record looks at one T cell receptor beta chain sequence and its context. Per germline, CDR1 SEHNR and CDR2 FQNEAQ (reference sequence). The CDR3 consists of 16 residues. Trimming stripped 4 bases from V and 0 bases from J, with 12 bases between. The data are from a study of technical replicates of blood from a handful of donors. Generated by immunoSEQ multiplex PCR, the TCRdb table keeps only in-frame clones and is missing some. The sample records roughly 92,000 clones, 85% to 95% being singletons. The sequence was obtained from a human donor in good health. The chain employs TRBV7-9 and TRBJ1-4; D uncertain. Specimen: T cells isolated from PBMCs. The CDR3 region is CASSSHRHTTNEKLFF. The CDR3 bases are TGTGCCAGCAGCTCACACCGACACACAACTAATGAAAAACTGTTTTTT.